The 17 T cell receptor beta chains below all came from one sample that was sequenced in a study of patients and donors after allogeneic stem cell transplantation. MiXCR, run by TCRdb on the RT-PCR reads, gives a single entry per CDR3 protein. The sample carries about a million distinct CDR3 sequences, roughly 18% recorded once. The sequencing input was blood, either unsorted or a sorted T cell fraction (not recorded which). The source of these receptors is a human donor who was either an allogeneic HSCT recipient or a stem cell or donor lymphocyte infusion donor (not recorded which). It is not recorded whose cells these are; they may come from a transplant donor.

This clonotype was counted only a few times. The rearrangement links TRBV6-1 to TRBJ1-4, with D possibly matching TRBD1 (6 bases). V gave up 8 bases and J gave up 8 bases, with 18 bases separating them. The CDR3 extends over 14 amino acids. The V gene's germline CDR1 is MNHNS and CDR2 SASEGT. The CDR3: CASGPGDRAEKLFF. The CDR3 DNA follows: TGTGCCAGCGGGCCAGGGGATCGTGCCGAAAAACTGTTTTTT.

This clonotype has just a few counts. The chain carries TRBV27 and TRBJ2-1, with 7 positions matching TRBD2. The CDR3 covers 15 residues. Trimming at V came to 7 bases and at J to 3 bases, leaving 9 bases not matched to a gene. CDR1 is MNHEY and CDR2 is SMNVEV in the germline V gene (reference sequence). CDR3 protein: CASNLSGTNYNEQFF. The CDR3 coding sequence is TGTGCCAGCAACCTGTCCGGGACTAACTACAATGAGCAGTTCTTC.

This clonotype occurred many times. The chain combines TRBV15 with TRBJ2-4; weak D call: TRBD1 (7 bases). From germline, CDR1 is LNHNV and CDR2 YYDKDF (reference sequence). The CDR3 is 18 amino acids. Trimming left V 0 bases short and J 1 base short, with 16 bases between. The CDR3 sequence is CATSRDVGGGNAKNIQYF. CDR3 bases: TGTGCCACCAGCAGAGATGTTGGAGGGGGCAATGCCAAAAACATTCAGTACTTC.

V gene TRBV20-1 combines with J gene TRBJ2-2, with TRBD2 identical over 8 bases. This CDR3 has 14 residues. CDR1 is DFQATT and CDR2 is SNEGSKA in the germline V gene (reference sequence). The J segment lost 4 bases and the V segment lost 0 bases, leaving 1 base of the junction unmatched. This CDR3 is CSARDREGTGELFF. CDR3 nucleotide sequence: TGCAGTGCTAGAGACCGGGAGGGCACCGGGGAGCTGTTTTTT.

This clonotype occurred a few times. This CDR3 is CASSLKWEIVSTQYF. CDR3 nucleotides: TGTGCCAGCAGCTTGAAATGGGAGATAGTGAGTACGCAGTATTTT. The chain employs TRBV5-6 and TRBJ2-3; possibly TRBD2 for D (5 bases). Between the trimmed V and J ends, which lost 1 base and 8 bases, there was a span of 17 bases. CDR3 size: 15 residues. The V gene's germline CDR1 is SGHDT and CDR2 YYEEEE.

The chain combines TRBV7-2 with TRBJ2-7, with 9 bases that match TRBD1. Germline V gene sequence: CDR1 SGHTA, CDR2 FQGNSA. The CDR3 has 15 residues. J was trimmed by 2 bases and V by 4 bases; bases with no gene match: 6. The CDR3 reads CASSWGQGLTYEQYF. CDR3 coding DNA: TGTGCCAGCAGCTGGGGACAGGGATTAACCTACGAGCAGTACTTC.

The gene calls are TRBV2 and TRBJ1-2, with D hard to call. This CDR3 has 14 residues. Germline V CDR1 and CDR2: SNHLY, FYNNEI. Trimming stripped 5 bases from V and 8 bases from J, with 18 bases between. As DNA, the CDR3 is TGTGCCAGCAGTCTCATTGCCGATTCGCGGGGCTACACCTTC. Its protein is CASSLIADSRGYTF.

This clonotype was seen a handful of times. Here the CDR3 reads CASSWPENGNQPQHF. CDR3 DNA: TGTGCCAGCAGTTGGCCAGAGAACGGTAATCAGCCCCAGCATTTT. This rearrangement joins TRBV6-5 to TRBJ1-5; no clear D. This CDR3 is 15 amino acids long. The V end was cut by 4 bases, the J end by 4 bases, with 14 bases between. Germline CDR1 MNHEY, CDR2 SVGAGI.

This clonotype occurred a few times. The V call is TRBV12-3 or TRBV12-4, the J call TRBJ2-7; 12 bases fit TRBD2. The CDR3 runs 17 residues. V trimming: 6 bases; J trimming: 4 bases; junction bases outside the gene matches: 13. The CDR3 DNA is TGTGCCAGCAGCCCGACCCGGACTAGCGGGAATGCGTACGAGCAGTACTTC. Amino acid sequence: CASSPTRTSGNAYEQYF.

This clonotype has just a few counts. The chain carries TRBV28 and TRBJ1-2; possible D gene TRBD1, 6 bases. Germline CDR1 is MDHEN and CDR2 is SYDVKM. Trimming took off 3 bases at V and 4 bases at J, with 15 bases between the two ends. The CDR3 is 15 residues long. Here the CDR3 reads CASSFNRVGGYGYTF. In DNA, the CDR3 is TGTGCCAGCAGTTTTAACAGGGTCGGTGGCTATGGCTACACCTTC.

This clonotype was found many times. This sequence joins TRBV25-1 and TRBJ2-1; no reliable D call. CDR1 is MGHDK and CDR2 is SYGVNS in the germline V gene. The CDR3 totals 13 residues. V lost 1 base to trimming and J lost 7 bases, with 8 bases between them. DNA of the CDR3: TGTGCCAGCAGTGAATCGGTGGGGAATGAGCAGTTCTTC. Translating it yields CASSESVGNEQFF.

This clonotype was recorded at least ten times. The CDR3 DNA reads as TGCAGTGCTAGACTCATCAGGGGCATTGGAAACACCATATATTTT. Translation: CSARLIRGIGNTIYF. The V gene is TRBV20-1, the J gene TRBJ1-3, with a possible D match to TRBD1 (6 bases). Trimming removed 2 bases from V and 3 bases from J, with 14 bases in between. The V gene's germline CDR1 is DFQATT and CDR2 SNEGSKA (reference sequence). The CDR3 is made up of 15 amino acids.

This CDR3 reads CASSLLHGTGDGYTF. CDR3 coding DNA: TGCGCCAGCAGCCTCCTACACGGGACAGGGGACGGCTACACCTTC. The rearrangement joins TRBV4-3 to TRBJ1-2, with 10 bases aligning to TRBD1. Trimming cost V 4 bases and J 8 bases; bases outside gene matches: 10. The V gene's germline CDR1 is LGHNA and CDR2 YSLEER. The CDR3 consists of 15 residues.

This clonotype was seen more than once but under ten times. The chain combines TRBV6-2 or TRBV6-3 with TRBJ1-2; TRBD1 might be the D (6 bases). CDR3 length: 11 residues. With 6 bases removed from V and 8 bases from J, the gap between germline ends came to 10 bases. Per germline, CDR1 MNHEY and CDR2 SVGEGT. The CDR3 loop is CASSRDKGYTF. CDR3 DNA: TGTGCCAGCAGCCGGGACAAAGGCTACACCTTC.

There are many counts of this clonotype. The chain couples TRBV9 to TRBJ2-3, with a possible D match to TRBD2 (6 bases). Germline V gene data show CDR1 as SGDLS and CDR2 as YYNGEE. The CDR3 covers 13 residues. Trimming pared 7 bases from V and 0 bases from J, leaving 9 bases between. The CDR3 sequence: CASGGVSTDTQYF. CDR3 bases: TGTGCCAGCGGAGGGGTTAGCACAGATACGCAGTATTTT.

This clonotype was recorded a few times. The rearrangement links TRBV5-1 to TRBJ1-1, with D possibly being TRBD1 (6 bases). Germline V CDR1 and CDR2: SGHRS, YFSETQ. Trimming took 3 bases from V and 3 from J, leaving 15 bases between them. CDR3 size: 15 residues. This CDR3 is CASSSLTGPDTEAFF. In DNA form, the CDR3 reads TGCGCCAGCAGCTCGTTGACAGGCCCGGACACTGAAGCTTTCTTT.

There are a few counts of this clonotype. V is TRBV5-1 and J is TRBJ2-5; D might be TRBD1 (5 bases). The CDR3 has 16 residues. Germline lookup yields CDR1 SGHRS and CDR2 YFSETQ. Trimming cost V 4 bases and J 3 bases, with 19 bases left between them. The CDR3 region is CASSPARQTIKETQYF. DNA for the CDR3: TGCGCCAGCAGCCCTGCTCGACAGACAATTAAAGAGACCCAGTACTTC.